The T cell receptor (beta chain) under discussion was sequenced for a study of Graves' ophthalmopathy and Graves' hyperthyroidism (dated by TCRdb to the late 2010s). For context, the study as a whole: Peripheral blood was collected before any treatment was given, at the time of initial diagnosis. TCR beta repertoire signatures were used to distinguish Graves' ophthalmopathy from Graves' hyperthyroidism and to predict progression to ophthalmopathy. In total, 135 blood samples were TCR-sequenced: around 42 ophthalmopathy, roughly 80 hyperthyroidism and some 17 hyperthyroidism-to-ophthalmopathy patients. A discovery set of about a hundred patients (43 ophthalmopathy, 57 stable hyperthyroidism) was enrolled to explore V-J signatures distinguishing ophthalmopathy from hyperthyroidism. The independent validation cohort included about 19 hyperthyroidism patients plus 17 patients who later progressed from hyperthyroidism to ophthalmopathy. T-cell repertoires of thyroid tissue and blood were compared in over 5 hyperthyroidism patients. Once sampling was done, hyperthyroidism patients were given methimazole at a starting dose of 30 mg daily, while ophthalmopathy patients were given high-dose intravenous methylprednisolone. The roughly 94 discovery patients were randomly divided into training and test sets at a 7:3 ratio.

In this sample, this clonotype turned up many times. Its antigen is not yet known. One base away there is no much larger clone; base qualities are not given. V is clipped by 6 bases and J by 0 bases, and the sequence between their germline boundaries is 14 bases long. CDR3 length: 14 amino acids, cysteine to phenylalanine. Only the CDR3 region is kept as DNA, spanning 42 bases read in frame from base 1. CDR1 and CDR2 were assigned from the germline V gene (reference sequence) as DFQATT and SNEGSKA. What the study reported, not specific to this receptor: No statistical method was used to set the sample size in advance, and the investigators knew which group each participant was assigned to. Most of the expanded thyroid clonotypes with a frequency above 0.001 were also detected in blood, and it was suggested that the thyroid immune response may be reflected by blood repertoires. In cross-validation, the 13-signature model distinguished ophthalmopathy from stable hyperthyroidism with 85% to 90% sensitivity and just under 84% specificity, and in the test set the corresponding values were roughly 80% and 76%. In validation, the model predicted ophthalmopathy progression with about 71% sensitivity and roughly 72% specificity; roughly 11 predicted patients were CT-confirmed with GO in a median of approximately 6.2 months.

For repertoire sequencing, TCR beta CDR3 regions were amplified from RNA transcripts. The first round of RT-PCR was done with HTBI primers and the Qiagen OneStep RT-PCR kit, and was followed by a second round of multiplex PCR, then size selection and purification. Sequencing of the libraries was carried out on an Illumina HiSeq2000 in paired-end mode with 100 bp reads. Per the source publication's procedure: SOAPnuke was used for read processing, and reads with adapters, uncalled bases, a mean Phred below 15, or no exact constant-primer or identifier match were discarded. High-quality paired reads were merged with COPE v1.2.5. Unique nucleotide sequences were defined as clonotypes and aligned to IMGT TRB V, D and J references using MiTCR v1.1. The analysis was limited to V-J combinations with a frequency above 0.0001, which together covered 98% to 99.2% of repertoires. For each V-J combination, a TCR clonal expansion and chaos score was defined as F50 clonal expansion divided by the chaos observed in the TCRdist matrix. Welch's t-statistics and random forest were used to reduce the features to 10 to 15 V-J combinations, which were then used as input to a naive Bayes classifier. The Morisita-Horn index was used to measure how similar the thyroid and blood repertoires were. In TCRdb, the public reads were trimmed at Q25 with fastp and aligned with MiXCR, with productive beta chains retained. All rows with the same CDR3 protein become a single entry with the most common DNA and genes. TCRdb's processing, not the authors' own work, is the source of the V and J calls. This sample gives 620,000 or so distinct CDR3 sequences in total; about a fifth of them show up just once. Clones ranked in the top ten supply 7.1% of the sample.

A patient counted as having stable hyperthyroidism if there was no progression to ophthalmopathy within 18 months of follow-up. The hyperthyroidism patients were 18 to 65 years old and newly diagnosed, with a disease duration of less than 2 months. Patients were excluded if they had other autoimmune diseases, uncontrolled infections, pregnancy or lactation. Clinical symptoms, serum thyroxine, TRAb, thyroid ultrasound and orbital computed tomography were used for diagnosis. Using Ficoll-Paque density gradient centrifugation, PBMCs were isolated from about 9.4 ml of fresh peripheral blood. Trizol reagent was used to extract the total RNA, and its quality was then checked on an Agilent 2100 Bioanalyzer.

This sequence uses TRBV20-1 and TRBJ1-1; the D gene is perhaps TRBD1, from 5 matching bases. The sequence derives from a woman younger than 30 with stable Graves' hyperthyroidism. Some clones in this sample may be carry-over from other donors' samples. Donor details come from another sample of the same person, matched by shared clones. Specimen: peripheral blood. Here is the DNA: TGCAGTGCCACCCTGGCAGGGTTGAACACTGAAGCTTTCTTT. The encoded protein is CSATLAGLNTEAFF.